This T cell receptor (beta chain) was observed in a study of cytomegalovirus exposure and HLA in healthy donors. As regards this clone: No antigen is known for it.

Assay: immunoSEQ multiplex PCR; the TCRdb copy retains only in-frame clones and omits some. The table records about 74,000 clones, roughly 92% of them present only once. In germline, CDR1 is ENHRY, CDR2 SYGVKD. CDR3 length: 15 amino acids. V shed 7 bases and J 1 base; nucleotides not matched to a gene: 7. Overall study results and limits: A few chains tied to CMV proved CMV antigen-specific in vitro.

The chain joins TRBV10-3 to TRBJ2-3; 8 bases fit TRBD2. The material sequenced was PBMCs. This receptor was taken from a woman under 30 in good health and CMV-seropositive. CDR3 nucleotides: TGTGCCATCACCGATAGCGGGGTTCGCACAGATACGCAGTATTTT. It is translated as CAITDSGVRTDTQYF.